This T cell receptor beta chain was found in a study of identical twins. Via MiXCR, TCRdb re-called the 5' RACE reads, giving one row per CDR3 protein. The sample lists 210,000 or so distinct CDR3 sequences; 15% were seen once. The V end was cut by 1 base, the J end by 0 bases, with 8 bases between. This CDR3 has 15 residues. The germline CDR1 and CDR2 sequences are SGHVS and FNYEAQ. In addition, the sample was reused for a study of T cells expressing NK-cell markers.

This receptor was identified in a woman aged 18-29 years in good health. The specimen sequenced was CD8+ T cells sorted from blood. This chain links TRBV7-6 with TRBJ2-3; no clear D gene. The CDR3 spells CASSLEARSTDTQYF. CDR3 bases: TGTGCCAGCAGCTTAGAAGCGCGTAGCACAGATACGCAGTATTTT.